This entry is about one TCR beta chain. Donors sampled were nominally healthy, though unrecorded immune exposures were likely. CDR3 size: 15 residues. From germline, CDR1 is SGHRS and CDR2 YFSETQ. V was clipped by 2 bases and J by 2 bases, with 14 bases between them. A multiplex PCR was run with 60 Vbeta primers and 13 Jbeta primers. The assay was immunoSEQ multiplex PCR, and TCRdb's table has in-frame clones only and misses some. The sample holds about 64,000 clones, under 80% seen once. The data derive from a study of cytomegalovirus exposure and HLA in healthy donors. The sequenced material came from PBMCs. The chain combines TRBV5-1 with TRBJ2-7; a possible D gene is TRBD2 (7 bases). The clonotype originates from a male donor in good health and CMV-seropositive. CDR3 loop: CASSLGGGGAYEQYF. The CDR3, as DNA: TGCGCCAGCAGCTTAGGAGGAGGGGGGGCCTACGAGCAGTACTTC.